The 21 T cell receptor beta chains given below trace back to one sample, sequenced in a study of blood T cell repertoires in COVID-19. TCRdb's copy holds only in-frame clones and misses some; the assay was immunoSEQ multiplex PCR. The profile shows tens of thousands of clones, almost 85% of them singletons. Sequences were obtained from peripheral blood. The source of these receptors is a woman of 80 years or more with acute or convalescent COVID-19.

The chain joins TRBV5-4 to TRBJ1-4, with D possibly TRBD1 on 5 matching bases. This CDR3 is 15 amino acids long. Germline assignment: CDR1 SGHNT and CDR2 YYREEE (reference sequence). Trimming shortened V by 3 bases and J by 3 bases, and 12 bases separated the two germline ends. The chain's CDR3 is CASSSSDNANEKLFF. The CDR3 DNA reads TGTGCCAGCAGCTCCTCGGACAACGCTAATGAAAAACTGTTTTTT.

The V gene is TRBV6-6, the J gene TRBJ2-3; TRBD1 is a possible D gene (6 bases). The CDR3 spans 15 residues. V was shortened by 5 bases and J by 4 bases, with 16 bases between the two germline ends. CDR1 and CDR2 (germline): MNHNY, SVGAGI (reference sequence). The CDR3: CASSPDSVYADTQYF. DNA for the CDR3: TGTGCCAGCAGTCCGGACAGTGTTTACGCAGATACGCAGTATTTT.

The rearrangement joins TRBV2 to TRBJ2-3; D unclear. Trimming pared 8 bases from V and 0 bases from J, leaving 3 bases between. This CDR3 is 11 amino acids long. Germline CDR1 is SNHLY and CDR2 is FYNNEI. The CDR3: CASQSTDTQYF. The CDR3 region has the DNA TGTGCCAGCCAAAGCACAGATACGCAGTATTTT.

This sequence joins TRBV19 and TRBJ2-3; TRBD2 matches at 9 bases. Germline V CDR1 and CDR2: LNHDA, SQIVND (reference sequence). J gave up 2 bases and V 6 bases, and 3 bases lay outside the gene matches. CDR3 length equals 14 residues. The CDR3 DNA sequence: TGTGCCAGTAGGCTAGCGGGGCCCACAGATACGCAGTATTTT. This gives the protein CASRLAGPTDTQYF.

This clone was seen just once. The chain recombines TRBV6-4 with TRBJ2-7; 10 nucleotides match TRBD2. CDR1 and CDR2 from the germline V gene are MRHNA and SNTAGT. Trimming cost V 9 bases and J 1 base; bases outside gene matches: 0. The CDR3 spans 12 residues. The CDR3 region is CARLAGSYEQYF. CDR3 in DNA: TGTGCCAGACTAGCGGGGTCCTACGAGCAGTACTTC.

In its sample, this clone was seen once. The rearrangement uses TRBV19 and TRBJ2-5; 7 positions agree with TRBD2. Germline V CDR1 and CDR2: LNHDA, SQIVND (reference sequence). This CDR3 is 15 amino acids long. V lost 4 bases and J lost 2; bases outside the gene matches: 7. CDR3 sequence: CASSTVAGKQETQYF. In DNA form, the CDR3 reads TGTGCCAGTAGTACCGTAGCGGGTAAACAAGAGACCCAGTACTTC.

V gene TRBV5-1 combines with J gene TRBJ2-4, with TRBD1 as a possible D gene (5 bases). The CDR3 has 15 residues. The V end was cut by 0 bases, the J end by 0 bases, with 7 bases between. Germline values: CDR1 SGHRS, CDR2 YFSETQ. CDR3 in amino acids: CASSLEGSAKNIQYF. CDR3 nucleotide sequence: TGCGCCAGCAGCTTGGAGGGGTCAGCCAAAAACATTCAGTACTTC.

The chain uses TRBV28 and TRBJ1-5; D call uncertain. With 8 bases removed from V and 1 base from J, the gap between germline ends came to 9 bases. The CDR3 length is 13 residues. Germline CDR1 is MDHEN and CDR2 is SYDVKM. The CDR3 bases are TGTGCCAGCGTAAGTGGCAGCAATCAGCCCCAGCATTTT. Translation gives CASVSGSNQPQHF.

CDR3 region: CASSSEAGGVPTDTQYF. As DNA, the CDR3 is TGTGCCAGCTCATCGGAAGCGGGAGGGGTCCCCACAGATACGCAGTATTTT. The J gene is TRBJ2-3, the V gene TRBV18, with 10 bases matching TRBD2. Germline-derived CDR1 and CDR2 are KGHSH and LQKENI. The J segment lost 2 bases and the V segment lost 5 bases, leaving 10 bases of the junction unmatched. This CDR3 spans 17 amino acids.

The rearrangement links TRBV3-1 (or the pseudogene TRBV3-2) to TRBJ1-2; D remains ambiguous. The ends were cut back, 6 bases at V and 5 bases at J, with 13 bases in the middle. CDR3 length equals 13 residues. The germline V gene encodes CDR1 LGHDT and CDR2 YNNKEL (reference sequence). The CDR3 sequence is CASSHQRTYGYTF. CDR3 coding DNA: TGTGCCAGCAGTCATCAGAGGACTTATGGCTACACCTTC.

The chain joins TRBV6-6 to TRBJ1-5; the match to TRBD1 covers 8 bases. The V gene's germline CDR1 is MNHNY and CDR2 SVGAGI (reference sequence). Trimming cost V 8 bases and J 5 bases; bases outside gene matches: 2. CDR3 size: 12 residues. The CDR3 protein is CASGTGDQPQHF. The CDR3 nucleotides are TGTGCCAGCGGGACAGGAGATCAGCCCCAGCATTTT.

The sample holds one count of this clone. This chain connects TRBV25-1 to TRBJ2-3; 16 nucleotides match TRBD2. Germline assignment: CDR1 MGHDK and CDR2 SYGVNS. Trimming at V came to 6 bases and at J to 4 bases, leaving 10 bases not matched to a gene. The CDR3 loop spans 18 amino acids. In DNA, the CDR3 is TGTGCCAGCAGCCGTAGGGGACTAGCGGGAGGGCCGGCAGATACGCAGTATTTT. This encodes CASSRRGLAGGPADTQYF.

This chain joins TRBV18 and TRBJ1-1, with D possibly matching TRBD1 (5 bases). The V and J ends lost 0 bases and 1 base respectively, with 15 bases between them. This CDR3 region has 17 residues. The germline gives CDR1 KGHSH, CDR2 LQKENI. CDR3: CASSPPPEGLENTEAFF. The CDR3 region has the DNA TGTGCCAGCTCACCACCTCCGGAGGGGCTGGAGAACACTGAAGCTTTCTTT.

The chain combines TRBV12-5 with TRBJ1-2; D is possibly TRBD1 (6 bases). Germline loops: CDR1 LGHNT, CDR2 FRNRAP. The CDR3 spans 12 residues. V lost 0 bases to trimming and J lost 7 bases, with 6 bases between them. Here the CDR3 DNA reads TGTGCTAGTGGTTTGGTAGGGGGTGGCTACACCTTC. It is translated as CASGLVGGGYTF. The full variable domain, in which reference TRBV12-5 and TRBJ1-2 provide the parts outside the CDR3, is DARVTQTPRHKVTEMGQEVTMRCQPILGHNTVFWYRQTMMQGLELLAYFRNRAPLDDSGMPKDRFSAEMPDATLATLKIQPSEPRDSAVYFCASGLVGGGYTFGSGTRLTVV.

The chain carries TRBV6-6 and TRBJ1-2, with 7 bases lining up with TRBD1. V was clipped by 5 bases and J by 6 bases; unmatched bases: 18. The CDR3 is 17 residues long. The germline V gene encodes CDR1 MNHNY and CDR2 SVGAGI (reference sequence). In DNA form, the CDR3 reads TGTGCCAGCAGTCTTTATCCGACAGGGACATTGGGCGATGGCTACACCTTC. Translation: CASSLYPTGTLGDGYTF.

The rearrangement joins TRBV2 to TRBJ2-3; 9 bases line up with TRBD2. The CDR3 has 13 residues. After removal of 10 bases from V and 2 bases from J, the junction contained 4 bases not matched to a gene. The germline V gene has CDR1 SNHLY and CDR2 FYNNEI. The CDR3 sequence is CATIAGVTDTQYF. For the CDR3, the DNA is TGTGCCACGATAGCGGGGGTCACAGATACGCAGTATTTT.

V gene TRBV6-5 combines with J gene TRBJ2-7; 9 bases are shared with TRBD2. Germline assignment: CDR1 MNHEY and CDR2 SVGAGI. The CDR3 spans 13 residues. V gave up 9 bases and J gave up 4 bases; unmatched junction bases: 7. The CDR3 region is CASRGGVNYEQYF. CDR3 bases: TGTGCCAGTCGCGGGGGGGTTAATTACGAGCAGTACTTC.

The sample holds one count of this clone. DNA of the CDR3: TGCGCCAGCAGCTTCTCAGGACAGGGGGATCAGCCCCAGCATTTT. Residues: CASSFSGQGDQPQHF. This sequence joins TRBV5-1 and TRBJ1-5; 10 bases line up with TRBD1. The CDR3 totals 15 residues. From germline, CDR1 is SGHRS and CDR2 YFSETQ. The V gene end was trimmed by 2 bases and the J gene end by 5 bases; junction bases not matched to a gene: 4.

The rearrangement joins TRBV6-6 to TRBJ2-5; TRBD2 matches at 8 bases. This CDR3 is 15 amino acids long. V shed 2 bases, J shed 1 base, and the junction held 3 bases outside the gene matches. Looked up from germline, CDR1 is MNHNY and CDR2 is SVGAGI (reference sequence). CDR3 residues: CASSYHTSGQETQYF. CDR3 nucleotides: TGTGCCAGCAGTTACCACACTAGCGGCCAAGAGACCCAGTACTTC.

The chain is built from TRBV10-3 and TRBJ2-7; tentatively, D is TRBD2 (6 bases). The CDR3 is 13 residues long. Trimming removed 7 bases from V and 3 bases from J, with 13 bases in between. CDR1 and CDR2 from the germline V gene are ENHRY and SYGVKD. CDR3 bases: TGTGCCATCAAGGAGGGAGCGAACTACGAGCAGTACTTC. Its protein product is CAIKEGANYEQYF.

The V call is TRBV7-9, the J call TRBJ2-2; 9 bases agree with TRBD1. The CDR3 totals 16 residues. Germline V gene sequence: CDR1 SEHNR, CDR2 FQNEAQ (reference sequence). Unmatched junction bases numbered 7, after V lost 5 bases and J lost 3 bases. DNA for the CDR3: TGTGCCAGCAGCCCTCGGGGACAGGGTTACACCGGGGAGCTGTTTTTT. It is translated as CASSPRGQGYTGELFF.